The table lists the clone carrying this T cell receptor (beta chain) with a few counts. Its antigen is unknown. This sample was taken from a study of T-cell memory formation after mild COVID-19. Overall study results and limits: Clones that contracted from day 15 to 85 were balanced CD4/CD8, while later expanders leaned CD4+. CD4+ contracting clones were mainly CM and EM; CD8+ ones, EMRA.

5'RACE, which relied on constant-segment primers, yielded TCR alpha and TCR beta cDNA libraries carrying sample barcodes and UMIs. A single record per CDR3 protein comes from TCRdb applying MiXCR to the 5' RACE reads. The sample holds 300,000 to 400,000 distinct CDR3 sequences, around 28% seen once. Germline V gene lookup returns CDR1 SGHRS and CDR2 YFSETQ. The CDR3 sequence is 18 residues long. V was pared by 0 bases and J by 7 bases, with 23 bases between. Sequenced input: PBMCs or a T cell subset sorted from them (not recorded which). This TCR was recovered from an adult woman who had mild COVID-19 (a few samples of this study predate the infection). Cell type and time point are not known. This chain joins TRBV5-1 and TRBJ1-5, with TRBD1 as a possible D gene (5 bases). The CDR3 loop is CASSLGGSRDWREQPQHF. Written as DNA, the CDR3 is TGCGCCAGCAGCTTGGGGGGGTCCCGGGACTGGCGGGAGCAGCCCCAGCATTTT.